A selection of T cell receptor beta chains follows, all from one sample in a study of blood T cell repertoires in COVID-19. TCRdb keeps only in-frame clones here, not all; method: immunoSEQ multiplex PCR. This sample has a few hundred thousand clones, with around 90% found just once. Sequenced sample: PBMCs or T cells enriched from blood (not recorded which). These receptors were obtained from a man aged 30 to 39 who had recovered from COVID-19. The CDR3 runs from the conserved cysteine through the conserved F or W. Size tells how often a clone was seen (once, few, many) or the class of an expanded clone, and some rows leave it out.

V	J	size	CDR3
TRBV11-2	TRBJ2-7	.	CASSGGQSSYEQYF
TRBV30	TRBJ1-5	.	CAWSVRGAKPNQPQHF
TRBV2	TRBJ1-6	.	CASSEIKSSYNSPLHF
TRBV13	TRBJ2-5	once	CASSLVAGGPLETQYF
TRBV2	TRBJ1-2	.	CASSELGAGQGYFRGYTF
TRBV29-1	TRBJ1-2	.	CSAGDYTF
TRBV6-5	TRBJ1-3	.	CASSYGTSGNTIYF
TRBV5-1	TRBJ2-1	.	CASSFTSGGAGNEQFF
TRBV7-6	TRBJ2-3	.	CASSQLRADTQYF
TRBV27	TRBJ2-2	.	CASREGRANTGELFF
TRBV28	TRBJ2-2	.	CASSLTGSGELFF
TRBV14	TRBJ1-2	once	CASSQDLTGAYGYTF
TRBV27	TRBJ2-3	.	CASSWRMARDTQYF
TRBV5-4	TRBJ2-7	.	CASSLSSGGGLYEQYF
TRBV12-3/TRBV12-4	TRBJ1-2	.	CASSFGGARSYTF
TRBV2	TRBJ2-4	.	CASSEIAGATKNIQYF
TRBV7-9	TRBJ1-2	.	CASSLRVGRQGGRYTF
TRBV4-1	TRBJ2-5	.	CASSQARTSGGGYQETQYF
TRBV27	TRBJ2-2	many	CASSPTSNELFF
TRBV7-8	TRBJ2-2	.	CASSRDRANTGELFF
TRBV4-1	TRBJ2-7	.	CASSQGLNLRAGDGVERDRVFF
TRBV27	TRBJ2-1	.	CASGKQGPISYNEQFF
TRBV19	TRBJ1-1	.	CASKLGGTEAFF
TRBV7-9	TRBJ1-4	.	CASSLGQGRSATNEKLFF
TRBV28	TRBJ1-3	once	CASSPGNFGNTIYF
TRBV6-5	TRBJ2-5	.	CASRSSGGPQETQYF
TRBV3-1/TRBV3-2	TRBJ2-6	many	CASSLKSGGDGANVLTF
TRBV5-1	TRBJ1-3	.	CASSLAGREVNTIYF
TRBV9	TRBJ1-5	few	CASSPGTGGSLHQPQHF
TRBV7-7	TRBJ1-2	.	CASSLGQGALYGYTF
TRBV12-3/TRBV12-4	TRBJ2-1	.	CASRYRGDEQFF
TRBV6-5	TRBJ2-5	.	CASRPLAGPRETQYF
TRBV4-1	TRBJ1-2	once	CASSQTTGTHGYTF